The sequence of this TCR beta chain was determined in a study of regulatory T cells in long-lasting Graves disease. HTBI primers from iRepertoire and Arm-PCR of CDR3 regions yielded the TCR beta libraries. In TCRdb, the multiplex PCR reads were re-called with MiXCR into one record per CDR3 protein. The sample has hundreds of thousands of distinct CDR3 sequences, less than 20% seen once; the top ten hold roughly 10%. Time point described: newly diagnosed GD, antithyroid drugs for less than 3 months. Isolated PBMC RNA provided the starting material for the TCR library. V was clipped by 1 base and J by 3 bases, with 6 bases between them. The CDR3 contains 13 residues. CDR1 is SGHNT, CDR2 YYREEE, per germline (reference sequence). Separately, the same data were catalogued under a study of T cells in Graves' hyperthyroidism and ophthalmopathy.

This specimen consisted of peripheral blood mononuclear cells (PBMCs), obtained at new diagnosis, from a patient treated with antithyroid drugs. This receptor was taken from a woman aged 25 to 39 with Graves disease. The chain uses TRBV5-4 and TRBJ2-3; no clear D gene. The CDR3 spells CASSLWGTDTQYF. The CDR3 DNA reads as TGTGCCAGCAGCTTGTGGGGAACAGATACGCAGTATTTT.